Presented here are 12 T cell receptor beta chains from one specimen sequenced in a study of graft-versus-host responses after intestinal transplantation. Clones were read by immunoSEQ multiplex PCR, and TCRdb kept only the in-frame ones, dropping some. The sample records around 40,000 clones, roughly four fifths being singletons. Here the sequenced sample was PBMCs, taken roughly 34 months after transplant. These receptors all come from a human patient who received an intestinal transplant, so some T cells may come from the graft donor.

V and J are TRBV7-3 and TRBJ2-3; the D is unclear. The CDR3 loop spans 14 amino acids. V gave up 5 bases and J gave up 4 bases, with 13 bases separating them. Germline V gives CDR1 SGHTA, CDR2 FQGTGA. CDR3 in DNA: TGTGCCAGCAGCCCCTGGACCGGTGCAGATACGCAGTATTTT. Its protein is CASSPWTGADTQYF.

In its sample, this clone was seen a few times. The chain uses TRBV6-4 and TRBJ1-1; D unclear. Germline lookup yields CDR1 MRHNA and CDR2 SNTAGT. V lost 0 bases, J lost 5 bases, and 7 bases lay in between. This CDR3 region has 13 residues. The CDR3 sequence is CASSDSERTEAFF. CDR3 in DNA: TGTGCCAGCAGTGACTCAGAGAGAACTGAAGCTTTCTTT.

V usage is TRBV6-1 and J usage is TRBJ1-3; 8 nucleotides align to TRBD1. Trimming cost V 11 bases and J 6 bases; bases outside gene matches: 9. This CDR3 comprises 13 residues. Looked up from germline, CDR1 is MNHNS and CDR2 is SASEGT. In DNA form, the CDR3 reads TGTGCCGGCCGACCGGGACAGGCAAACACCATATATTTT. Protein sequence: CAGRPGQANTIYF.

CDR3 nucleotides: TGTGCCAGCAGTGAGGATACCAGCACAGATACGCAGTATTTT. This encodes CASSEDTSTDTQYF. The chain uses TRBV6-1 and TRBJ2-3; D not resolved. The CDR3 runs to 14 residues. Germline V gives CDR1 MNHNS, CDR2 SASEGT. The V end was cut by 3 bases, the J end by 0 bases, with 7 bases between.

This chain links TRBV9 with TRBJ1-2; a weak D match, TRBD1 (6 bases). Looked up from germline, CDR1 is SGDLS and CDR2 is YYNGEE. V was pared by 3 bases and J by 5 bases, with 11 bases between. The CDR3 loop spans 13 amino acids. CDR3 coding DNA: TGTGCCAGCAGCGGGACAGCGTTTTATGGCTACACCTTC. Translated: CASSGTAFYGYTF.

This chain uses TRBV28 with TRBJ2-7; possibly TRBD2 for D (6 bases). The V gene's germline CDR1 is MDHEN and CDR2 SYDVKM. V lost 4 bases to trimming and J lost 5 bases, with 9 bases between them. This CDR3 has 12 residues. The CDR3 spells CASSWGEDEQYF. The CDR3 DNA sequence: TGTGCCAGCAGTTGGGGGGAGGACGAGCAGTACTTC.

This chain uses TRBV7-9 with TRBJ1-5; 8 bases match TRBD1. The CDR3 is 14 residues long. Germline lookup yields CDR1 SEHNR and CDR2 FQNEAQ (reference sequence). J was trimmed by 7 bases and V by 2 bases; bases with no gene match: 4. The CDR3 nucleotides read TGTGCCAGCAGCTTATCAGGGGGCGGACAGCCCCAGCATTTT. Its translation is CASSLSGGGQPQHF.

The chain uses TRBV5-1 and TRBJ2-2, with D hard to call. Germline-derived CDR1 and CDR2 are SGHRS and YFSETQ. The ends were cut back, 0 bases at V and 0 bases at J, with 9 bases in the middle. This CDR3 comprises 16 residues. The CDR3 nucleotides are TGCGCCAGCAGCTTGGCTGTGGGAACGAACACCGGGGAGCTGTTTTTT. Translation gives CASSLAVGTNTGELFF.

This clone was detected only once. The chain's CDR3 is CASSRSPSGRIDEQFF. CDR3 nucleotide sequence: TGTGCCAGCAGCCGTAGCCCTAGCGGGAGAATCGATGAGCAGTTCTTC. The J gene is TRBJ2-1, the V gene TRBV9; 10 nucleotides line up with TRBD2. This CDR3 has 16 amino acids. Germline CDR1 SGDLS, CDR2 YYNGEE. The junction had 12 bases not matched to a gene; V was cut back by 4 bases and J by 8 bases.

The CDR3 region has the DNA TGTGCCAGCAGCGTTGGGACAGAAATCAATGAGCAGTTCTTC. It codes for CASSVGTEINEQFF. The rearrangement uses TRBV9 and TRBJ2-1, with 7 nucleotides matching TRBD1. The CDR3 is made up of 14 amino acids. Germline CDR1 reads SGDLS; CDR2 reads YYNGEE. After removal of 2 bases from V and 6 bases from J, the junction contained 5 bases not matched to a gene.

This chain uses TRBV11-2 with TRBJ1-1; D is possibly TRBD1 (5 bases). Trimming took off 5 bases at V and 6 bases at J, with 16 bases between the two ends. This CDR3 comprises 14 residues. Germline values: CDR1 SGHAT, CDR2 FQNNGV. The CDR3: CASSPPGQASEAFF. CDR3 nucleotides: TGTGCCAGCAGCCCACCGGGGCAGGCCTCTGAAGCTTTCTTT.

The gene calls are TRBV7-9 and TRBJ1-2; D ambiguous. Germline CDR1 reads SEHNR; CDR2 reads FQNEAQ (reference sequence). The CDR3 spans 14 residues. V lost 5 bases and J 0 bases, leaving 10 bases between the germline ends. DNA for the CDR3: TGTGCCAGCAGCCATTCGGGAGCTAACTATGGCTACACCTTC. Encoded protein: CASSHSGANYGYTF.